This TCR beta chain emerged from a study of chemoradiotherapy in HPV16-positive cancers (dated by TCRdb to the early 2020s). In terms of the full investigation: Candidate HPV-specific T-cell clones and common TCR motifs were defined through functional T-cell assays on cells from a couple of HPV16-positive patients. TCR repertoires from some 90 patients with HPV-related cancers were then used to track the candidate HPV-specific TCRs and motifs. Whether T-cell immunity against the HPV oncoproteins E6 and E7 changes during chemoradiotherapy and whether survival is affected by this immunity were examined in the study.

On the study overall, not on this receptor specifically: Expansion of candidate HPV-specific clones and E7-related TCR motifs was observed in the tumor microenvironment during treatment, whereas no such expansion was observed for non-HPV-specific T cells. Among HPV16-positive patients, expansion of HPV-responsive T cells during chemoradiotherapy was associated with better recurrence-free survival. Only a couple of HPV16-positive patients were used to derive the functional definition of HPV-specific T cells, and the survival association was reported for HPV16-positive patients.

The library was generated by the immunoSEQ multiplex PCR assay. The clones in this table, taken by TCRdb from immuneACCESS, are in-frame only. Not every clone is retained; where verified, under half of the shortfall comes from an unresolved V gene, and the cause of the rest is unknown. Here the sample has 9,500 to 15,000 clones; 80% to 90% occur a single time. The ten largest clones add up to approximately 2.8% of the sample. The CDR3 contains 14 residues, cysteine and phenylalanine counted. Kept here is only the CDR3 DNA, which spans 42 bases and is read in frame from base 1. V drops 7 bases and J drops 2 bases, leaving 12 bases in between. Based on the germline V gene (reference sequence), the CDR1 and CDR2 sequences are LNHDA and SQIVND. Repertoires were sampled repeatedly over the course of chemoradiotherapy so that clonal expansion in the tumor microenvironment could be followed. A remark on this clone: No antigen is known for it. Base qualities are not recorded, but no much larger clone differs from it by a single base.

Recombination connected TRBV19 to TRBJ2-1; the D gene is perhaps TRBD1 or TRBD2, as each covers 5 bases. Sample: blood, taken from a patient who underwent chemoradiotherapy. This clonotype was obtained from a human donor with HPV-associated anogenital cancer. The encoded CDR3 is CASTLVGAYNEQFF. The sequence in DNA is TGTGCCAGTACCCTGGTGGGGGCCTACAATGAGCAGTTCTTC.